This record covers a single T cell receptor beta chain. Methods used by the authors: Researchers report that nucleated cell counts were estimated from reference gene primer amplification. Sequencing used immunoSEQ multiplex PCR; TCRdb keeps in-frame clones, though not all of them. From that table come the V and J calls and clone size; the DNA was used to work out D and trimming. The top ten clones hold around 2% of a sample with about 26,000 clones, around 93% of them seen once. The data derive from a study of blood T cell repertoires in COVID-19. In the study overall: T cells, B-cell-depleted T cells, or PBMCs provided the cDNA or gDNA that served as material.

The TCR was taken from a human donor in a cohort sampled during active COVID-19. The material sequenced was peripheral blood.

CDR3 sequence reads: CASSLGLAASNEQFF. CDR3 bases: TGTGCCAGCAGCTTGGGACTAGCGGCGTCCAATGAGCAGTTCTTC. The chain joins TRBV11-3 to TRBJ2-1; 11 positions match TRBD2. The CDR3 consists of 15 residues. The germline gives CDR1 SGHNT, CDR2 YENEEA. After removal of 3 bases from V and 6 bases from J, the junction contained 4 bases not matched to a gene.